The rows below give T cell receptor beta chains drawn from one sample of a study of blood T cell repertoires in COVID-19. Only in-frame clones appear in the TCRdb table, and some are missing; sequencing was by immunoSEQ multiplex PCR. The sample has more than 65,000 clones, approximately 90% seen once. Sequenced material: peripheral blood. Receptors were obtained from a man aged 50 to 59 with acute or convalescent COVID-19. The conserved cysteine and the conserved F or W are not part of the CDR3 here. Each record gives: D gene, V gene, CDR3 protein. A D gene is named only where the DNA matches it firmly.

d_call: TRBD1
v_call: TRBV5-3
cdr3_aa: ARSYRDRGPLDGYT

d_call: NA
v_call: TRBV7-8
cdr3_aa: ASSLALGETQY

d_call: NA
v_call: TRBV28
cdr3_aa: ASSKEDGGSYNSPLH

d_call: NA
v_call: TRBV7-3
cdr3_aa: ASSSRGDTEAF

d_call: NA
v_call: TRBV19
cdr3_aa: ASSMRGAGNTIY

d_call: NA
v_call: TRBV2
cdr3_aa: ASSRGLDLITDTQY

d_call: TRBD1
v_call: TRBV24-1
cdr3_aa: AAWTGCGEKLF

d_call: NA
v_call: TRBV5-1
cdr3_aa: ASSREGQNYEQY

d_call: NA
v_call: TRBV20-1
cdr3_aa: SARDDREQF

d_call: TRBD1
v_call: TRBV9
cdr3_aa: ASSNRDSPWRAF

d_call: NA
v_call: TRBV7-9
cdr3_aa: ASTPSGGSNQPQH

d_call: NA
v_call: TRBV30
cdr3_aa: AQRVREGYGYT

d_call: TRBD1
v_call: TRBV5-4
cdr3_aa: ASSLARTGNTEAF

d_call: NA
v_call: TRBV2
cdr3_aa: ASSLRKQETQY

d_call: TRBD2
v_call: TRBV3-1/TRBV3-2
cdr3_aa: ASSLRTSSYNEQF

d_call: TRBD1
v_call: TRBV5-4
cdr3_aa: ASSFRTGTNYGYT

d_call: NA
v_call: TRBV10-1
cdr3_aa: ASSEGPDTQY

d_call: NA
v_call: TRBV5-8
cdr3_aa: ASTRGQRTDTQY

d_call: NA
v_call: TRBV7-2
cdr3_aa: ASSLGAGTQETQY

d_call: NA
v_call: TRBV12-3/TRBV12-4
cdr3_aa: ASSFYGTGELF

d_call: NA
v_call: TRBV5-1
cdr3_aa: ASSQYRAEGGYT

d_call: NA
v_call: TRBV5-1
cdr3_aa: ASSLAGPRDTQY

d_call: TRBD1
v_call: TRBV14
cdr3_aa: ASSQKRTGGAYT

d_call: NA
v_call: TRBV9
cdr3_aa: ASSVASGVSGISGNTIY

d_call: TRBD1
v_call: TRBV5-6
cdr3_aa: ASAGQGVSPLH

d_call: TRBD2
v_call: TRBV5-1
cdr3_aa: ASSWTSGGATDTQY

d_call: NA
v_call: TRBV5-1
cdr3_aa: ASSLSSSLNTEAF

d_call: TRBD2
v_call: TRBV7-7
cdr3_aa: ATLPGGGGAQETQY

d_call: TRBD2
v_call: TRBV27
cdr3_aa: ASLRLGGEADTQY

d_call: TRBD1
v_call: TRBV2
cdr3_aa: ASSGPGQGTDTQY

d_call: TRBD1
v_call: TRBV27
cdr3_aa: ASSLRGRDGYT

d_call: NA
v_call: TRBV12-3/TRBV12-4
cdr3_aa: ASSPGNQPQH

d_call: TRBD1
v_call: TRBV2
cdr3_aa: ASSMTGGGEKLF

d_call: NA
v_call: TRBV2
cdr3_aa: ASRRGLKYSYGYT

d_call: TRBD2
v_call: TRBV10-3
cdr3_aa: AISGGVAGPDTQY

d_call: NA
v_call: TRBV3-1/TRBV3-2
cdr3_aa: ASSTGPKAF

d_call: TRBD2
v_call: TRBV28
cdr3_aa: ASSSRPGGGAFQQF

d_call: NA
v_call: TRBV7-2
cdr3_aa: ASSLAVSSLNTEAF

d_call: TRBD1
v_call: TRBV7-2
cdr3_aa: ASSLQGASLGSYNSPLH

d_call: NA
v_call: TRBV28
cdr3_aa: ASNGSGETQY

d_call: NA
v_call: TRBV30
cdr3_aa: AWSQTGLH

d_call: TRBD2
v_call: TRBV3-1/TRBV3-2
cdr3_aa: ASSQETSGGTQY

d_call: NA
v_call: TRBV28
cdr3_aa: ASLGLGNSPLH

d_call: NA
v_call: TRBV19
cdr3_aa: ASSPQRNTEAF

d_call: TRBD1
v_call: TRBV6-5
cdr3_aa: ASSRRDRPEAF

d_call: TRBD2
v_call: TRBV9
cdr3_aa: ASSAPSGGANTGELF

d_call: NA
v_call: TRBV5-1
cdr3_aa: ASSISAEGDSYNYGYT

d_call: NA
v_call: TRBV7-2
cdr3_aa: ASGSTATGELF

d_call: NA
v_call: TRBV5-1
cdr3_aa: ASTREGTEAF

d_call: TRBD1
v_call: TRBV6-5
cdr3_aa: ASNPGQFNQPQH

d_call: TRBD1
v_call: TRBV19
cdr3_aa: ASSKTSTGQGNGYT

d_call: NA
v_call: TRBV3-1/TRBV3-2
cdr3_aa: ASSHQSGGNTIY

d_call: TRBD1
v_call: TRBV28
cdr3_aa: ASSSGQGAVDTQY

d_call: TRBD1
v_call: TRBV14
cdr3_aa: ASSPMGQGPLFGYT